This is a list of T cell receptor beta chains from one sample in a study of T cell responses to AZD1222 COVID-19 vaccine. Clones were sequenced by immunoSEQ multiplex PCR, and TCRdb holds only the in-frame ones, with some missing. Among some 130,000 clones listed, approximately 92% were seen once. The input for sequencing was peripheral blood, taken 28 days after the second AZD1222 dose. These receptor sequences come from an adult who received the AZD1222 COVID-19 vaccine. CDR3s include the opening cysteine and the closing phenylalanine or tryptophan. Fields, in order: V gene, J gene, CDR3 protein.

TRBV7-2,TRBJ1-3,CASSSPREAGNTIYF
TRBV4-3,TRBJ2-2,CASSHTLGFIGMNTGELFF
TRBV6-5,TRBJ2-7,CASSYEGREQYF
TRBV6-6,TRBJ1-1,CASSSEGRNTEAFF
TRBV5-1,TRBJ2-2,CASSLGHTSTGELFF
TRBV5-1,TRBJ2-3,CASNDPRGLGPDTQYF
TRBV7-9,TRBJ2-2,CASSSRTSGGAELFF
TRBV20-1,TRBJ2-1,CSANDGGNEQFF
TRBV4-3,TRBJ1-2,CASSQVIDRSYGYTF
TRBV27,TRBJ1-6,CASSLMDFNSPLHF
TRBV5-8,TRBJ1-5,CASSFHRGHQPQHF
TRBV7-9,TRBJ2-2,CASSLADRGGTGELFF
TRBV7-9,TRBJ1-1,CASKGDQNTEAFF
TRBV7-8,TRBJ2-3,CASRGRQGATDTQYF
TRBV19,TRBJ2-3,CASSIEWGTDTQYF
TRBV2,TRBJ1-2,CASSEAPWWGANYGYTF
TRBV7-9,TRBJ1-3,CASSLGRVVLSGNTIYF
TRBV27,TRBJ1-5,CASRDQGLGPQHF
TRBV4-2,TRBJ2-7,CASSQDPGQGGYEQYF
TRBV20-1,TRBJ1-6,CSASGDNSPLHF
TRBV28,TRBJ1-2,CASSLWTSFPARGYTF
TRBV12-3/TRBV12-4,TRBJ2-7,CASSTGGHYEQYF
TRBV6-4,TRBJ2-1,CASSDTSGGADEQFF
TRBV7-2,TRBJ2-7,CASSLQRGMGEQYF
TRBV5-1,TRBJ1-1,CASSQDLGVPEAFF
TRBV30,TRBJ2-5,CASTRRGLPFETQYF
TRBV21-1,TRBJ2-5,CAPDLTEQETQYF
TRBV4-2,TRBJ1-3,CASSQEANSGNTIYF
TRBV5-6,TRBJ1-2,CASSLGQRLYGYTF
TRBV19,TRBJ1-6,CASSIGGDHLHF